This T cell receptor beta chain came from a study of shared clonotypes between healthy human individuals. The sorted-subset replicate PCRs were given around 190 ng DNA, which is tens of thousands of T cell genomes. Some clones are missing from TCRdb's copy, which holds only in-frame ones; the method was immunoSEQ multiplex PCR. The sample lists about 980,000 clones, around 80% occurring once. About this clone: Its target is not known.

Study results and limitations: An anticipated effect of sequencing depth on clonotype sharing among donors was recognized.

V was pared by 4 bases and J by 5 bases, with 14 bases between. The CDR3 runs 14 residues. Looked up from germline, CDR1 is MDHEN and CDR2 is SYDVKM. Sequencing used memory CD4+ T cells sorted from blood. Subset defined: CD45RA-negative fraction. This sequence originates from a man between 18 and 35 years old in good health. The chain carries TRBV28 and TRBJ1-2; tentative D call: TRBD1 (6 bases). CDR3 amino acids: CASSSTDRIYGYTF. DNA of the CDR3: TGTGCCAGCAGTTCAACCGACAGGATTTATGGCTACACCTTC.